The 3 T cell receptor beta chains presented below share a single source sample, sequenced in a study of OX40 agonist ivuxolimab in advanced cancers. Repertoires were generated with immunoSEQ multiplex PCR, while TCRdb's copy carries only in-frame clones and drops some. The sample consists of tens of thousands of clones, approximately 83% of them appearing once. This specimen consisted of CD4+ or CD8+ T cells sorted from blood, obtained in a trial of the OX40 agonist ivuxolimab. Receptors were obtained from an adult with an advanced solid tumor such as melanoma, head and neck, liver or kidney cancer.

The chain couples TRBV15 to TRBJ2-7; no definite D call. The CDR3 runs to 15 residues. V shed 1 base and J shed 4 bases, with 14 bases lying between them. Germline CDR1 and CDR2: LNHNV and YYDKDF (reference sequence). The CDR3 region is CATSRGPSEKYEQYF. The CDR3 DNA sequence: TGTGCCACCAGCAGAGGTCCCAGTGAAAAATACGAGCAGTACTTC.

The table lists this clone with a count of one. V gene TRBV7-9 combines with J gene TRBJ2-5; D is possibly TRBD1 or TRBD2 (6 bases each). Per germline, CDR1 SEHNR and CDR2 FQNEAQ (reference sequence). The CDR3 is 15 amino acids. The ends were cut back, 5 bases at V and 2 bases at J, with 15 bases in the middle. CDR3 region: CASSVTGAQQETQYF. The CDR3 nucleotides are TGTGCCAGCAGCGTGACGGGGGCACAACAAGAGACCCAGTACTTC.

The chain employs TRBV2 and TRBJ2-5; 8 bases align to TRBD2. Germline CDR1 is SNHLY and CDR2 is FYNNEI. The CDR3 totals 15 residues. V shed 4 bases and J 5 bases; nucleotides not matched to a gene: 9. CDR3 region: CASSGSPGGQETQYF. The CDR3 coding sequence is TGTGCCAGCAGTGGGTCTCCGGGGGGGCAGGAGACCCAGTACTTC.